This T cell receptor beta chain was found in a study of cytomegalovirus exposure and HLA in healthy donors. Overall study: The roughly 110 validation repertoires used the same platform as the approximately 620 first-cohort repertoires (as reported by a later analysis). The study, taken as a whole, reports: 164 TCR beta chains were listed as cytomegalovirus-associated. Published work reported that the classifier diagnosed cytomegalovirus status with high specificity and sensitivity.

As for this clone: Its antigen is unknown.

There are 12 residues in the CDR3. In germline, CDR1 is MNHNS, CDR2 SASEGT. V lost 3 bases and J lost 7, with 9 bases in between. While the first cohort had some 700 subjects, the donors belonged to the separate validation cohort of about 110 subjects. The table came from immunoSEQ multiplex PCR; TCRdb's copy has only in-frame clones and leaves some out. The data hold more than 120,000 clones, with about nine tenths observed a single time. The chain couples TRBV6-1 to TRBJ1-2; D gene uncertain. The sequence derives from a man younger than 35 in good health and CMV-seropositive. Sequencing was done on a sample of PBMCs. Here the CDR3 reads CASSDSFPGYTF. The CDR3 bases are TGTGCCAGCAGTGACAGTTTTCCTGGCTACACCTTC.